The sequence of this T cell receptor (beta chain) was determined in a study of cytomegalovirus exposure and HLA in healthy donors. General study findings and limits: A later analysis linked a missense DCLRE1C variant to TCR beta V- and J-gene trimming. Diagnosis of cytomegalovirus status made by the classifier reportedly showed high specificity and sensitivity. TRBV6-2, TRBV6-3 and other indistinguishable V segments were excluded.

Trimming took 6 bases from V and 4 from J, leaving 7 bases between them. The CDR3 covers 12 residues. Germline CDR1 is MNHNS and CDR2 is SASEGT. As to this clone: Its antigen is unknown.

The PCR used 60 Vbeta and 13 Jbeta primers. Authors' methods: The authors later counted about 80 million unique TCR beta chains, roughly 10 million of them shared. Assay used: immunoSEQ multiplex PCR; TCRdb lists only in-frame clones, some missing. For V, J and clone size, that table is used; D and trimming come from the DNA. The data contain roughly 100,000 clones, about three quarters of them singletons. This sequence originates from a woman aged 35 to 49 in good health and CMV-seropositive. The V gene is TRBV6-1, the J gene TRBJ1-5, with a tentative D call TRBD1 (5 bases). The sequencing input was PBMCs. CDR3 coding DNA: TGTGCCAGCAGCAACAGGAATCAGCCCCAGCATTTT. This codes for CASSNRNQPQHF.